The text below deals with one TCR beta chain. As yet, its antigen is unknown. The CDR3 extends over 16 amino acids. The germline V gene has CDR1 SEHNR and CDR2 FQNEAQ (reference sequence). With V trimmed by 4 bases and J by 2 bases, 8 bases remained unmatched. The sample belongs to a study of cytomegalovirus exposure and HLA in healthy donors. Use of 60 Vbeta and 13 Jbeta primers characterized the PCR. The table came from immunoSEQ multiplex PCR; TCRdb's copy has only in-frame clones and leaves some out. This table holds some 130,000 clones. Overall study results and limits: Trimming of TCR beta V- and J-genes showed a link, identified in a later analysis, to a missense DCLRE1C variant. Some TCR beta chains (around 160 of them) were listed as cytomegalovirus-associated.

The origin of this receptor is a man aged 18 to 29 in good health and CMV-seronegative. Source material: PBMCs. This chain uses TRBV7-9 with TRBJ2-7; 10 positions match TRBD2. The CDR3 coding sequence is TGTGCCAGCAGCTGGGCTAGCGGGAGTGGGGCCTACGAGCAGTACTTC. Translated: CASSWASGSGAYEQYF.